What follows are 17 T cell receptor beta chains derived from one specimen sequenced in a study of molecular identifiers for immune sequencing clone quantification. TCRdb analysed the PCR reads with MiXCR anew, one entry per CDR3 protein. Of roughly 320,000 distinct CDR3 sequences in the sample, roughly a quarter were seen once. The sequenced sample consisted of naive CD8+ T cells from blood, with Jurkat cell RNA spiked in. Subset described: FACS-sorted CD8+CD4-CCR7+CD45RA+ naive T cells. The receptor set was obtained from a human donor in good health. Some libraries in this study had Jurkat cell RNA spiked in.

There are a few counts of this clonotype. J is TRBJ2-3 and V is TRBV7-2, with TRBD2 matching 9 bases. Germline values: CDR1 SGHTA, CDR2 FQGNSA. V shed 1 base and J 2 bases; nucleotides not matched to a gene: 4. The CDR3 has 16 amino acids. CDR3 bases: TGTGCCAGCAGCTTAGTGGCGGGGGGGGCCACAGATACGCAGTATTTT. The encoded protein is CASSLVAGGATDTQYF.

Of note for this clonotype: Being one base from a much bigger clone, this may be a read error. The chain is built from TRBV7-9 and TRBJ2-2; D is ambiguous. V was shortened by 4 bases and J by 6 bases, with 12 bases between the two germline ends. The CDR3 sequence is 14 residues long. CDR1 is SEHNR and CDR2 is FQNEAQ in the germline V gene (reference sequence). CDR3 residues: CASSSESSSGELFF. In DNA, the CDR3 is TGTGCCAGCAGCTCGGAAAGTTCATCCGGGGAGCTGTTTTTT.

The chain uses TRBV4-1 and TRBJ2-7; 9 positions agree with TRBD1. This CDR3 is 16 amino acids long. Trimming cost V 3 bases and J 1 base; bases outside gene matches: 7. CDR1 is MGHRA, CDR2 YSYEKL, per germline. CDR3 loop: CASSQGGTGISYEQYF. The CDR3 coding sequence is TGCGCCAGCAGCCAGGGGGGGACAGGGATATCCTACGAGCAGTACTTC.

This clonotype has at least ten counts. The rearrangement links TRBV29-1 to TRBJ2-3, with TRBD1 matching over 10 bases. Germline CDR1 SQVTM, CDR2 ANQGSEA. V was pared by 2 bases and J by 5 bases, with 10 bases of the junction left unmatched. The CDR3 runs to 16 residues. The CDR3 region is CSVERATGGAVDTQYF. The CDR3 DNA reads as TGCAGCGTTGAACGTGCGACAGGGGGCGCGGTAGATACGCAGTATTTT.

In this sample, this clonotype turned up a few times. This chain connects TRBV3-1 to TRBJ2-3, with 11 bases matching TRBD2. The J segment lost 6 bases and the V segment lost 4 bases, leaving 6 bases of the junction unmatched. Germline-derived CDR1 and CDR2 are LGHDT and YNNKEL (reference sequence). The CDR3 sequence is 15 residues long. The CDR3 protein is CASSPERLAGDTQYF. CDR3 DNA sequence: TGTGCCAGCAGCCCCGAAAGACTAGCGGGGGATACGCAGTATTTT.

As to this clonotype: With a much larger clone just one base away, this may be a read error. This chain links TRBV29-1 with TRBJ1-4; the match to TRBD1 covers 7 bases. The CDR3 contains 15 residues. V was pared by 3 bases and J by 1 base, with 5 bases of the junction left unmatched. Germline V CDR1 and CDR2: SQVTM, ANQGSEA. CDR3 in amino acids: CSVEGTEGTNEKLFF. The CDR3, as DNA: TGCAGCGTTGAGGGGACAGAAGGAACTAATGAAAAACTGTTTTTT.

This clonotype came up a few times. The chain has TRBV11-2 and TRBJ2-3; D is unresolved. Germline CDR1 SGHAT, CDR2 FQNNGV. V lost 5 bases and J 6 bases, leaving 9 bases between the germline ends. This CDR3 comprises 12 residues. The CDR3 spells CASSPSMDTQYF. The CDR3 coding sequence is TGTGCCAGCAGCCCCAGCATGGATACGCAGTATTTT.

The sample holds a few counts of this clonotype. The gene calls are TRBV19 and TRBJ1-1; 7 nucleotides agree with TRBD1. The V gene's germline CDR1 is LNHDA and CDR2 SQIVND (reference sequence). J was trimmed by 1 base and V by 1 base; bases with no gene match: 3. The CDR3 totals 15 residues. In DNA, the CDR3 is TGTGCCAGTAGTATAGTACACAGGGGGAACACTGAAGCTTTCTTT. Residues: CASSIVHRGNTEAFF.

There are many counts of this clonotype. This chain joins TRBV5-1 and TRBJ2-5; no reliable D call. V lost 4 bases and J 1 base, leaving 8 bases between the germline ends. This CDR3 comprises 13 residues. Germline assignment: CDR1 SGHRS and CDR2 YFSETQ. CDR3 sequence reads: CASSPPLQETQYF. In nucleotides, the CDR3 is TGCGCCAGCAGCCCCCCCCTCCAAGAGACCCAGTACTTC.

In its sample, this clonotype was seen a few times. The genes are TRBV5-4 and TRBJ1-1; TRBD1 is a possible D gene (5 bases). This CDR3 has 15 residues. In germline, CDR1 is SGHNT, CDR2 YYREEE (reference sequence). V lost 4 bases and J 6 bases, leaving 19 bases between the germline ends. CDR3 protein: CASSEESGLVAEAFF. The CDR3 nucleotides are TGTGCCAGCAGCGAGGAATCAGGGCTGGTGGCTGAAGCTTTCTTT.

This clonotype has ten or more counts. This rearrangement joins TRBV28 to TRBJ2-7; D is undetermined. The CDR3 totals 13 residues. Germline lookup yields CDR1 MDHEN and CDR2 SYDVKM. V lost 4 bases, J lost 0 bases, and 7 bases lay in between. In DNA form, the CDR3 reads TGTGCCAGCAGTTGGGCCGTCTCCTACGAGCAGTACTTC. Translating gives CASSWAVSYEQYF.

This clonotype occurred a few times. V usage is TRBV9 and J usage is TRBJ2-3, with TRBD1 matching 11 bases. Germline V CDR1 and CDR2: SGDLS, YYNGEE. The CDR3 is made up of 17 amino acids. V trimming: 0 bases; J trimming: 0 bases; junction bases outside the gene matches: 3. The CDR3 loop is CASSVEGTGGSTDTQYF. The DNA of the CDR3 is TGTGCCAGCAGCGTAGAAGGGACAGGGGGTAGCACAGATACGCAGTATTTT.

In regard to this clonotype: The conserved phenylalanine or tryptophan is not found at the CDR3 terminus, so this likely reflects a read error. The chain joins TRBV27 to TRBJ1-1; D remains ambiguous. The CDR3 sequence is 13 residues long. Germline CDR1 and CDR2: MNHEY and SMNVEV (reference sequence). Trimming shortened V by 2 bases and J by 1 base, and 5 bases separated the two germline ends. CDR3 in amino acids: CASSLAGNTEAFS. DNA of the CDR3: TGTGCCAGCAGTTTAGCGGGGAACACTGAAGCTTTCTCT.

The J gene is TRBJ2-7, the V gene TRBV3-1; the match to TRBD1 covers 7 bases. The trim removed 1 base at V and 2 bases at J, leaving 5 bases unmatched. The CDR3 has 15 amino acids. Germline assignment: CDR1 LGHDT and CDR2 YNNKEL (reference sequence). CDR3 bases: TGTGCCAGCAGCCAAGGGGACAGTCGCGCCTACGAGCAGTACTTC. This encodes CASSQGDSRAYEQYF.

J is TRBJ1-5 and V is TRBV28; D is unclear. Germline V CDR1 and CDR2: MDHEN, SYDVKM. This CDR3 spans 14 amino acids. V shed 5 bases and J shed 4 bases, with 12 bases lying between them. DNA for the CDR3: TGTGCCAGCAGTATATTTACGGAGAATCAGCCCCAGCATTTT. Protein product: CASSIFTENQPQHF.

Details on this clonotype: A much larger clone sits a single nucleotide away, making a read error possible. Likely a read error: the CDR3 ends without its conserved phenylalanine or tryptophan. The genes are TRBV7-2 and TRBJ2-7; 9 bases are a match to TRBD2. Per the germline V gene, CDR1 is SGHTA and CDR2 is FQGNSA. Trimming cost V 5 bases and J 5 bases; bases outside gene matches: 7. CDR3 length: 14 residues. DNA of the CDR3: TGTGCCAGCAGCCGCGGGGGGGCGATGAACGAGCAGTACCTC. This encodes CASSRGGAMNEQYL.

This clonotype has a handful of counts. The chain is built from TRBV11-2 and TRBJ2-5; D possibly corresponds to TRBD1 (6 bases). With 5 bases removed from V and 5 bases from J, the gap between germline ends came to 21 bases. The CDR3 length is 16 residues. CDR1 is SGHAT and CDR2 is FQNNGV in the germline V gene. This CDR3 is CASSRVTGSKGETQYF. CDR3 sequence (DNA): TGTGCCAGCAGCCGCGTCACAGGGTCAAAGGGGGAGACCCAGTACTTC.